One sample yielded the 23 T cell receptor beta chains listed below, sequenced in a study of T-cell reconstitution after alpha-beta-depleted transplantation in children. The TCRbeta library was prepared with unique molecular identifiers. TCRdb re-analysed the PCR reads in MiXCR, keeping a single row per CDR3 protein. The sample carries hundreds of thousands of distinct CDR3 sequences, around 16% recorded once. The specimen was PBMCs from the stem cell graft donor, collected from the stem cell graft. These receptors were taken from a human donor who donated a stem cell graft to a child with acute myeloid leukemia.

In this sample, this clonotype turned up once. The rearrangement joins TRBV4-3 to TRBJ1-1; no definite D call. Germline V gene sequence: CDR1 LGHNA, CDR2 YSLEER. The V gene lost 1 base and the J gene lost 7 bases, with 7 bases spanning the gap. The CDR3 runs 12 residues. CDR3: CASSQGDLEAFF. The CDR3, as DNA: TGCGCCAGCAGCCAAGGGGATCTTGAAGCTTTCTTT.

The chain is built from TRBV6-5 and TRBJ1-2, with TRBD1 as a possible D gene (5 bases). The CDR3 consists of 13 residues. Germline V gene lookup returns CDR1 MNHEY and CDR2 SVGAGI. V was pared by 7 bases and J by 6 bases, with 15 bases between. The CDR3 DNA sequence: TGTGCCAGCACTTTACGGGGGGGAAATGGCTACACCTTC. It yields the protein CASTLRGGNGYTF.

This clonotype has just a few counts. This sequence joins TRBV12-3 or TRBV12-4 and TRBJ1-2; 7 bases fit TRBD1. CDR3 size: 16 residues. Unmatched junction bases numbered 14, after V lost 6 bases and J lost 4 bases. The CDR3 reads CASSKQGLERSYGYTF. The DNA for the CDR3 is TGTGCCAGCAGCAAACAGGGGCTTGAGAGGTCCTATGGCTACACCTTC.

The chain is built from TRBV5-1 and TRBJ2-5; 7 bases match TRBD1. The CDR3 length is 14 residues. V lost 5 bases to trimming and J lost 4 bases; unmatched junction nucleotides: 8. Germline values: CDR1 SGHRS, CDR2 YFSETQ. DNA of the CDR3: TGCGCCAGCAGTCCGACAGGGTTTGGAGAGACCCAGTACTTC. Translating it yields CASSPTGFGETQYF.

The chain combines TRBV18 with TRBJ1-2; no clear D gene. In germline, CDR1 is KGHSH, CDR2 LQKENI. CDR3 length: 11 residues. V was cut by 2 bases and J by 6 bases, with 4 bases left in between. The CDR3 DNA follows: TGTGCCAGCTCACCAGGGAATGGCTACACCTTC. Translated: CASSPGNGYTF.

This clonotype showed up many times. The chain has TRBV20-1 and TRBJ1-2; 9 bases align to TRBD1. The trim removed 5 bases at V and 8 bases at J, leaving 6 bases unmatched. The CDR3 runs 12 residues. Germline CDR1 is DFQATT and CDR2 is SNEGSKA (reference sequence). CDR3 in DNA: TGCAGTGCTCTGGGACAGGGAGAGGGCTACACCTTC. This translates into CSALGQGEGYTF.

The chain combines TRBV9 with TRBJ1-3; no reliable D call. The V end lost 0 bases, the J end lost 7 bases, and 11 bases lay between the germline ends. CDR3 length: 14 residues. Germline loops: CDR1 SGDLS, CDR2 YYNGEE. CDR3 in amino acids: CASSVDLDRNTIYF. The CDR3 bases are TGTGCCAGCAGCGTAGATTTGGACCGGAACACCATATATTTT.

The J gene is TRBJ1-3, the V gene TRBV12-3 or TRBV12-4; D gene unclear. Trimming left V 7 bases short and J 0 bases short, with 10 bases between. The CDR3 totals 14 residues. CDR3 DNA: TGTGCCAGCATGGCACAGAGCTCTGGAAACACCATATATTTT. Protein sequence: CASMAQSSGNTIYF.

The count of this clonotype is one. The chain links TRBV12-3 or TRBV12-4 to TRBJ2-6; 10 bases match TRBD1. With V trimmed by 6 bases and J by 0 bases, 8 bases remained unmatched. This CDR3 comprises 18 residues. The DNA of the CDR3 is TGTGCCAGCAGGCGGGACAGGGGTATCGACTCTGGGGCCAACGTCCTGACTTTC. Protein product: CASRRDRGIDSGANVLTF.

This clonotype turned up a few times. Here the CDR3 DNA reads TGTGCCAGGGCATCACGGACAGGCCCTGTGGAGCAGTACTTC. This gives the protein CARASRTGPVEQYF. V gene TRBV6-2 or TRBV6-3 combines with J gene TRBJ2-7; 7 nucleotides match TRBD1. Germline V gene lookup returns CDR1 MNHEY and CDR2 SVGEGT. This CDR3 is 14 amino acids long. The V and J ends lost 9 bases and 7 bases, in that order; junction bases with no gene match: 15.

The rearrangement joins TRBV20-1 to TRBJ2-1; TRBD2 agrees at 15 bases. Per the germline V gene, CDR1 is DFQATT and CDR2 is SNEGSKA (reference sequence). After removal of 1 base from V and 9 bases from J, the junction contained 10 bases not matched to a gene. This CDR3 has 17 amino acids. The chain's CDR3 is CSARGGLAGGPPVEQFF. DNA for the CDR3: TGCAGTGCTAGAGGTGGACTAGCGGGGGGGCCGCCGGTTGAGCAGTTCTTC.

J is TRBJ2-5 and V is TRBV12-3 or TRBV12-4, with D possibly being TRBD2 (5 bases). This CDR3 has 15 amino acids. V was cut by 7 bases and J by 2 bases, with 17 bases left in between. This chain's CDR3 is CASTPRAAKQETQYF. DNA of the CDR3: TGTGCCAGCACCCCGAGGGCGGCAAAACAAGAGACCCAGTACTTC.

This clonotype was seen once. This sequence joins TRBV28 and TRBJ2-3; D is perhaps TRBD2 (5 bases). Trimming removed 11 bases from V and 5 bases from J, with 17 bases in between. There are 13 residues in the CDR3. Germline CDR1 reads MDHEN; CDR2 reads SYDVKM. CDR3 nucleotide sequence: TGTGCCTGCGGTTGGCCGGGGAGAGATACGCAGTATTTT. This sequence encodes CACGWPGRDTQYF. The variable domain in full, with the rest retrieved from reference TRBV28 and TRBJ2-3, is DVKVTQSSRYLVKRTGEKVFLECVQDMDHENMFWYRQDPGLGLRLIYFSYDVKMKEKGDIPEGYSVSREKKERFSLILESASTNQTSMYLCACGWPGRDTQYFGPGTRLTVL.

The genes are TRBV11-2 and TRBJ2-5; a possible D gene is TRBD2 (6 bases). Trimming cost V 5 bases and J 4 bases, with 20 bases left between them. The germline CDR1 and CDR2 sequences are SGHAT and FQNNGV. This CDR3 region has 16 residues. Here the CDR3 reads CASSPTVTRRLETQYF. CDR3 sequence (DNA): TGTGCCAGCAGCCCAACCGTGACTAGGAGATTAGAGACCCAGTACTTC. The full variable domain, with the rest looked up from reference TRBV11-2 and TRBJ2-5, is EAGVAQSPRYKIIEKRQSVAFWCNPISGHATLYWYQQILGQGPKLLIQFQNNGVVDDSQLPKDRFSAERLKGVDSTLKIQPAKLEDSAVYLCASSPTVTRRLETQYFGPGTRLLVL.

Written as DNA, the CDR3 is TGTGCCAGCAGCCCCGGACTAGCGGGGGCCGGGGAGCTGTTTTTT. Its protein product is CASSPGLAGAGELFF. The chain links TRBV7-2 to TRBJ2-2; 13 bases match TRBD2. CDR1 and CDR2 from the germline V gene are SGHTA and FQGNSA. CDR3 length: 15 residues. V was pared by 5 bases and J by 6 bases, with 3 bases of the junction left unmatched.

This chain uses TRBV9 with TRBJ2-1, with D maybe TRBD2 (6 bases). V lost 4 bases and J 8 bases, leaving 13 bases between the germline ends. Germline CDR1 SGDLS, CDR2 YYNGEE. The CDR3 extends over 13 amino acids. The CDR3 is CASSSGLPHEQFF. The CDR3 bases are TGTGCCAGCAGCTCGGGACTGCCCCATGAGCAGTTCTTC.

At least ten counts were recorded for this clonotype. This sequence joins TRBV5-4 and TRBJ2-7; D not certain. CDR1 is SGHNT and CDR2 is YYREEE in the germline V gene (reference sequence). Trimming removed 3 bases at V and 2 bases at J, with 12 bases between. The CDR3 has 14 residues. The CDR3 DNA sequence: TGTGCCAGCAGCTCCGGAGCTTACCCCTACGAGCAGTACGTC. Its protein product is CASSSGAYPYEQYV.

This clonotype appeared many times. The chain combines TRBV6-1 with TRBJ2-3; 12 positions match TRBD2. The CDR3 consists of 15 residues. J gave up 4 bases and V 5 bases, and 4 bases lay outside the gene matches. Germline lookup yields CDR1 MNHNS and CDR2 SASEGT. The DNA of the CDR3 is TGTGCCAGCAGTCCTAGCGGGGGGGCGTCAGATACGCAGTATTTT. This encodes CASSPSGGASDTQYF.

V usage is TRBV5-1 and J usage is TRBJ2-1, with D possibly being TRBD1 (6 bases). This CDR3 is 14 amino acids long. CDR1 is SGHRS, CDR2 YFSETQ, per germline. Deletions cut 4 bases from V and 7 bases from J, with 15 bases between. The CDR3 nucleotides are TGCGCCAGCAGCCCAGACAGGCCGGGGAATGAGCAGTTCTTC. It specifies CASSPDRPGNEQFF.

This clonotype was counted many times. The J gene is TRBJ1-1, the V gene TRBV20-1; D perhaps matches TRBD1 (5 bases). The germline gives CDR1 DFQATT, CDR2 SNEGSKA (reference sequence). This CDR3 region has 13 residues. Trimming took 5 bases from V and 1 from J, leaving 11 bases between them. CDR3 sequence: CSAPRGRNTEAFF. The DNA of the CDR3 is TGCAGTGCTCCCCGGGGCAGGAACACTGAAGCTTTCTTT.

This clonotype showed up many times. The J gene is TRBJ1-5, the V gene TRBV20-1; TRBD1 is a possible D gene (5 bases). The CDR3 length is 13 residues. The V and J ends lost 3 bases and 5 bases respectively, with 11 bases between them. Germline V gene data show CDR1 as DFQATT and CDR2 as SNEGSKA (reference sequence). CDR3 protein: CSARGLRDQPQHF. CDR3 in DNA: TGCAGTGCTAGGGGGCTTAGGGATCAGCCCCAGCATTTT.

The chain combines TRBV7-2 with TRBJ1-2; maybe TRBD1 (5 bases). The CDR3 extends over 16 amino acids. Trimming cost V 5 bases and J 4 bases, with 20 bases left between them. Germline V gene sequence: CDR1 SGHTA, CDR2 FQGNSA. The CDR3 sequence is CASSGRDETPTYGYTF. CDR3 bases: TGTGCCAGCAGCGGTAGGGACGAAACCCCAACCTATGGCTACACCTTC.

The chain is built from TRBV5-1 and TRBJ2-7, with no clear D. Looked up from germline, CDR1 is SGHRS and CDR2 is YFSETQ. V gave up 0 bases and J gave up 0 bases, with 7 bases separating them. This CDR3 has 14 amino acids. CDR3 amino acids: CASSLDPNSYEQYV. The CDR3 nucleotides are TGCGCCAGCAGCTTGGATCCCAACTCCTACGAGCAGTACGTC.